The T cell receptor beta chain described here comes from a study of blood T cell repertoires in COVID-19. This clone was picked up a small number of times. Libraries were prepared by immunoSEQ multiplex PCR; TCRdb keeps only in-frame clonotypes and omits some of them. The sample lists approximately 120,000 clones; around three quarters were seen once. The trim removed 2 bases at V and 7 bases at J, leaving 12 bases unmatched. Germline assignment: CDR1 MGHRA and CDR2 YSYEKL. CDR3 length: 17 amino acids. Sequenced input: peripheral blood. The chain carries TRBV4-1 and TRBJ2-1; 9 nucleotides align to TRBD1. The TCR sequence derives from a man between 35 and 55 years old with active or convalescent COVID-19. The CDR3 bases are TGCGCCAGCAGCCAACTACCGGGACAGGGAATTCCTAATGAGCAGTTCTTC. Amino acids: CASSQLPGQGIPNEQFF.